The 9 T cell receptor beta chains in this list originate from one sample, sequenced in a study of a mutant IDH1 vaccine in newly diagnosed glioma. Some clones are missing from TCRdb's copy, which holds only in-frame ones; the method was immunoSEQ multiplex PCR. The sample shows 70,000 to 100,000 clones, over 70% of them seen only once. Time point meaning: baseline, week 1 (first vaccination visit). Documented treatment: pre-vaccination baseline after standard-of-care therapy. This sample comprised PBMCs, obtained from a glioma patient treated with radiotherapy, temozolomide or both. The receptors derive from a man aged 35 to 55 with glioma. Some clones in this sample may be carry-over from other donors' samples.

The CDR3 DNA follows: TGTGCCAGCAGCCTCGGACTAGCGGGGGGCTCCTACGAGCAGTACTTC. This translates into CASSLGLAGGSYEQYF. The V and J genes are TRBV5-4 and TRBJ2-7, with 14 nucleotides matching TRBD2. The CDR3 contains 16 residues. Trimming removed 4 bases from V and 0 bases from J; junction bases left unmatched: 3. Germline V CDR1 and CDR2: SGHNT, YYREEE (reference sequence).

This clone was found a few times. This chain joins TRBV18 and TRBJ1-2, with TRBD1 matching over 7 bases. CDR1 is KGHSH and CDR2 is LQKENI in the germline V gene. V shed 6 bases and J 4 bases; nucleotides not matched to a gene: 8. CDR3 length: 14 residues. The DNA for the CDR3 is TGTGCCAGCTCCCCAGGACAGGAGTTCTATGGCTACACCTTC. Its translation: CASSPGQEFYGYTF. The full variable domain, with the rest looked up from reference TRBV18 and TRBJ1-2, is NAGVMQNPRHLVRRRGQEARLRCSPMKGHSHVYWYRQLPEEGLKFMVYLQKENIIDESGMPKERFSAEFPKEGPSILRIQQVVRGDSAAYFCASSPGQEFYGYTFGSGTRLTVV.

This chain links TRBV7-7 with TRBJ2-2; possibly TRBD2 for D (6 bases). Trimming removed 1 base at V and 6 bases at J, with 9 bases between. The CDR3 covers 14 residues. Germline loops: CDR1 SSHAT, CDR2 FNYEAQ (reference sequence). CDR3 region: CASSLEAGPGELFF. As DNA, the CDR3 is TGTGCCAGCAGCTTAGAGGCGGGGCCCGGGGAGCTGTTTTTT.

This rearrangement joins TRBV6-5 to TRBJ1-5; D call uncertain. The V gene's germline CDR1 is MNHEY and CDR2 SVGAGI. The V end was cut by 0 bases, the J end by 3 bases, with 12 bases between. The CDR3 has 16 residues. For the CDR3, the DNA is TGTGCCAGCAGTTACTCAGGCCGGCCACCCAATCAGCCCCAGCATTTT. Amino acid sequence: CASSYSGRPPNQPQHF.

This clone was found once. The chain carries TRBV2 and TRBJ2-7; 9 bases agree with TRBD1. The trim removed 3 bases at V and 7 bases at J, leaving 4 bases unmatched. The CDR3 is 13 amino acids. Germline V gene sequence: CDR1 SNHLY, CDR2 FYNNEI. The CDR3 bases are TGTGCCAGCAGTGACTGGGACAGGGATGAGCAGTACTTC. Protein sequence: CASSDWDRDEQYF.

The V gene is TRBV12-5, the J gene TRBJ2-5; D uncertain. The V gene lost 5 bases and the J gene lost 1 base, with 11 bases spanning the gap. Germline V lookup: CDR1 LGHNT, CDR2 FRNRAP. The CDR3 contains 14 residues. CDR3: CASGRSPVQETQYF. In DNA, the CDR3 is TGTGCTAGTGGTCGCAGCCCTGTCCAAGAGACCCAGTACTTC.

The chain employs TRBV29-1 and TRBJ1-4; D may be TRBD1 (5 bases). CDR1 SQVTM and CDR2 ANQGSEA come from the germline V gene. V was pared by 4 bases and J by 8 bases, with 17 bases between. This CDR3 has 14 residues. In nucleotides, the CDR3 is TGCAGCGTTGTTGGGGTGGCGGGGGACGAAAAACTGTTTTTT. Encoded protein: CSVVGVAGDEKLFF.

The V and J genes are TRBV4-1 and TRBJ2-2; D is unclear. Germline values: CDR1 MGHRA, CDR2 YSYEKL. V was trimmed by 4 bases and J by 5 bases, leaving 11 bases between them. This CDR3 comprises 14 residues. The CDR3 coding sequence is TGCGCCAGCAGCCCTACGACACGGACCGGGGAGCTGTTTTTT. Amino acids: CASSPTTRTGELFF.

The V and J genes are TRBV2 and TRBJ1-3; 7 bases agree with TRBD1. Per the germline V gene, CDR1 is SNHLY and CDR2 is FYNNEI. V gave up 5 bases and J gave up 7 bases; unmatched junction bases: 8. The CDR3 has 14 amino acids. CDR3 protein: CASSLRQGSNTIYF. In DNA form, the CDR3 reads TGTGCCAGCAGTTTAAGACAGGGAAGTAACACCATATATTTT. Variable domain in full (rest from reference TRBV2 and TRBJ1-3): EPEVTQTPSHQVTQMGQEVILRCVPISNHLYFYWYRQILGQKVEFLVSFYNNEISEKSEIFDDQFSVERPDGSNFTLKIRSTKLEDSAMYFCASSLRQGSNTIYFGEGSWLTVV.